The 12 T cell receptor beta chains listed next were all sequenced from one sample in a study of blood T cells in healthy people across ages. The authors ran a second PCR of about 6 to 11 cycles using a sample-barcoded 5' primer and a J-beta primer mix. TCRdb re-called the 5' RACE reads with MiXCR, one entry per CDR3 protein. The profile covers around 1,000,000 distinct CDR3 sequences, with under 30% appearing a single time and 0.75% taken by the ten largest. These same data were also listed under a study on T cells of mothers and their children.

Sequencing input: blood. These TCRs come from a girl aged 2-10 years in good health.

V gene TRBV20-1 combines with J gene TRBJ2-2; 11 bases agree with TRBD2. The length of the CDR3 is 16 residues. Losses at the gene ends were 4 bases for V and 4 bases for J; bases not matched to a gene: 8. The V gene's germline CDR1 is DFQATT and CDR2 SNEGSKA (reference sequence). The CDR3 reads CSAKVPSGGTTGELFF. Written as DNA, the CDR3 is TGCAGTGCTAAAGTCCCTAGCGGGGGGACCACCGGGGAGCTGTTTTTT.

The sample holds a few counts of this clonotype. This chain uses TRBV12-3 or TRBV12-4 with TRBJ1-6, with 7 nucleotides matching TRBD1. V trimming: 6 bases; J trimming: 8 bases; junction bases outside the gene matches: 7. The CDR3 has 14 residues. The CDR3 nucleotides are TGTGCCAGCAGCCGCGACAGGGTTGATTCACCCCTCCACTTT. It codes for CASSRDRVDSPLHF.

This clonotype was found a few times. V gene TRBV29-1 combines with J gene TRBJ1-1; D is uncertain. V dropped 5 bases and J dropped 1 base, with 8 bases sitting between them. Germline lookup yields CDR1 SQVTM and CDR2 ANQGSEA. The CDR3 length is 12 residues. CDR3 nucleotides: TGCAGCGTTCAAGGAGCGAACACTGAAGCTTTCTTT. It encodes CSVQGANTEAFF.

In the case of this clonotype: Lacking the conserved final phenylalanine or tryptophan, this CDR3 likely reflects a read error. This chain connects TRBV15 to TRBJ2-5, with D possibly matching TRBD2 (7 bases). V was trimmed by 8 bases and J by 2 bases, leaving 24 bases between them. CDR1 is LNHNV and CDR2 is YYDKDF in the germline V gene (reference sequence). The CDR3 extends over 17 amino acids. CDR3 DNA sequence: TGTGCCACCGGATGGAAAGGGGGGGCCTTTGAGCAAGAGACCCAGTACCTC. Translating gives CATGWKGGAFEQETQYL.

The chain uses TRBV7-6 and TRBJ2-3; the D gene could be TRBD1 or TRBD2 (6 bases each). This CDR3 comprises 13 residues. V dropped 5 bases and J dropped 8 bases, with 14 bases sitting between them. Germline V gives CDR1 SGHVS, CDR2 FNYEAQ. The CDR3 protein is CASSPVEGGTQYF. The CDR3 DNA reads TGTGCCAGCAGCCCGGTCGAGGGGGGTACGCAGTATTTT.

V is TRBV27 and J is TRBJ2-1, with 8 bases that match TRBD2. The ends lost 3 bases at V and 5 bases at J; junction bases unmatched: 6. Germline V CDR1 and CDR2: MNHEY, SMNVEV (reference sequence). The CDR3 is 15 residues long. The CDR3 DNA follows: TGTGCCAGCAGTTTTTCGGGGGGGTTCCACAATGAGCAGTTCTTC. Amino acids: CASSFSGGFHNEQFF.

The V gene is TRBV5-1, the J gene TRBJ2-3, with 8 bases matching TRBD1. CDR3 length: 15 amino acids. Trimming at V came to 2 bases and at J to 3 bases, leaving 5 bases not matched to a gene. Per germline, CDR1 SGHRS and CDR2 YFSETQ. The CDR3 region is CASSFQGARTDTQYF. For the CDR3, the DNA is TGCGCCAGCAGCTTCCAGGGGGCGCGGACAGATACGCAGTATTTT.

This rearrangement joins TRBV12-3 or TRBV12-4 to TRBJ2-1, with D perhaps TRBD1 or TRBD2 (5 bases each). Trimming left V 11 bases short and J 6 bases short, with 14 bases between. The CDR3 spans 12 residues. The CDR3 here is CASEGLGNEQFF. CDR3 DNA sequence: TGTGCCTCCGAGGGGCTGGGCAATGAGCAGTTCTTC.

This clonotype was seen once. V and J are TRBV7-9 and TRBJ2-1, with no clear D. From germline, CDR1 is SEHNR and CDR2 FQNEAQ (reference sequence). Trimming took 6 bases from V and 0 from J, leaving 12 bases between them. There are 15 residues in the CDR3. The CDR3 coding sequence is TGTGCCAGCAGTGTAAAGGGTAGCTCCTACAATGAGCAGTTCTTC. Translating gives CASSVKGSSYNEQFF. Looking up the rest from reference TRBV7-9 and TRBJ2-1 gives the full variable domain: DTGVSQNPRHKITKRGQNVTFRCDPISEHNRLYWYRQTLGQGPEFLTYFQNEAQLEKSRLLSDRFSAERPKGSFSTLEIQRTEQGDSAMYLCASSVKGSSYNEQFFGPGTRLTVL.

This clonotype occurred a few times. The gene calls are TRBV7-2 and TRBJ2-3; 9 bases match TRBD2. J gave up 2 bases and V 5 bases, and 8 bases lay outside the gene matches. Germline V gene data show CDR1 as SGHTA and CDR2 as FQGNSA. CDR3 length equals 16 residues. CDR3 in amino acids: CASSPPSGGFTDTQYF. The CDR3 DNA follows: TGTGCCAGCAGCCCCCCGAGCGGGGGGTTCACAGATACGCAGTATTTT.

The V gene is TRBV20-1, the J gene TRBJ2-3; 11 bases fit TRBD2. Germline V gives CDR1 DFQATT, CDR2 SNEGSKA (reference sequence). V lost 0 bases, J lost 3 bases, and 11 bases stayed unmatched. This CDR3 is 18 amino acids long. Here the CDR3 DNA reads TGCAGTGCTAGAGATAGGAGAGGTAGCGGGAGGGTGACAGATACGCAGTATTTT. Its translation: CSARDRRGSGRVTDTQYF.

The chain combines TRBV29-1 with TRBJ2-5, with D tentatively TRBD1 (6 bases). In germline, CDR1 is SQVTM, CDR2 ANQGSEA. CDR3 length: 13 amino acids. Trimming shortened V by 6 bases and J by 1 base, and 12 bases separated the two germline ends. The CDR3 DNA reads TGCAGCGTCAGGACAGTTACCCAAGAGACCCAGTACTTC. This gives the protein CSVRTVTQETQYF.